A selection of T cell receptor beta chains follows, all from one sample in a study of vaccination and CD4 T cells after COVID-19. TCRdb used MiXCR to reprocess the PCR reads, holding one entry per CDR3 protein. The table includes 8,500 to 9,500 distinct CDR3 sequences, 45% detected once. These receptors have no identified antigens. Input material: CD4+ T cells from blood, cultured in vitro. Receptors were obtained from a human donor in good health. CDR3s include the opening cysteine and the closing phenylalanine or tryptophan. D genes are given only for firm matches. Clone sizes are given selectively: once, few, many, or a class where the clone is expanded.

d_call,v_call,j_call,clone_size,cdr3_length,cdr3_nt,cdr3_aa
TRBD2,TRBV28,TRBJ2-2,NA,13,TGTGCCAGCAGTTTGGGGGGGGCCGGGGAGCTGTTTTTT,CASSLGGAGELFF
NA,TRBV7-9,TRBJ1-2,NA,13,TGTGCCAGCAGCTTAGGACCGCAACGGGGCTACACCTTC,CASSLGPQRGYTF
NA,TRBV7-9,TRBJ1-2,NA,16,TGTGCCAGCAGCTTAGGGGAAGGAATCCTTAACTATGGCTACACCTTC,CASSLGEGILNYGYTF
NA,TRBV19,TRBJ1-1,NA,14,TGTGCCAGTAGTATCCAAGGGGGGCTGGGTGAAGCTTTCTTT,CASSIQGGLGEAFF
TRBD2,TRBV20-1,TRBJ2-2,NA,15,TGCAGTGCCACTCTAGCGGGAGGGACCACCGGGGAGCTGTTTTTT,CSATLAGGTTGELFF
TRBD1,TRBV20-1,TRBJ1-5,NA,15,TGCAGTGCCCCTAGGACAGGGCCCGGATATCAGCCCCAGCATTTT,CSAPRTGPGYQPQHF
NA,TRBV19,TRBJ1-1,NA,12,TGTGCCAGTAGCTTCAGGGAAACTGAAGCTTTCTTT,CASSFRETEAFF
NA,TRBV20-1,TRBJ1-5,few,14,TGCAGTGCTAGAGCAGGGATAGGCAATCAGCCCCAGCATTTT,CSARAGIGNQPQHF
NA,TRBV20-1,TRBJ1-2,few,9,TGCAGTGCTAGTCACACCTACACCTTC,CSASHTYTF
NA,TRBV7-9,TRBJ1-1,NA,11,TGTGCCAGCAGTCTACAAAATGAAGCTTTCTTT,CASSLQNEAFF
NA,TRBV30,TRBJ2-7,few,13,TGTGCCTGGAGTGTAGGAGGGGTGATAGAGCAGTACTTC,CAWSVGGVIEQYF
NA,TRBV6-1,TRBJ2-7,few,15,TGTGCCAGCCGGGGTAGCGCGATCATTACCTACGAGCAGTACTTC,CASRGSAIITYEQYF
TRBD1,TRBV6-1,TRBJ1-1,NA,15,TGTGCCAGCAGACGACAGACAGGGGTGAACACTGAAGCTTTCTTT,CASRRQTGVNTEAFF
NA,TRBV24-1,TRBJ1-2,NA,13,TGTGCCACCAGTGCGGGGGCGGGGTATGGCTACACCTTC,CATSAGAGYGYTF
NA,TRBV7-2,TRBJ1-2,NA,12,TGTGCCAGCAGTTACGGATGGGGTGGCTACACCTTC,CASSYGWGGYTF
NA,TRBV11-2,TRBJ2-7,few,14,TGTGCCAGCAGCTCAACCCCCACCTACTACGAGCAGTACTTC,CASSSTPTYYEQYF
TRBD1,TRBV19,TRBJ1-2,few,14,TGTGCCAGTAGTTGGGCAGGGGGCGCCGATGGCTACACCTTC,CASSWAGGADGYTF
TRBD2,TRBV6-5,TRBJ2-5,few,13,TGTGCCAGCAGTTTCCGCGGGAGAGAGACCCAGTACTTC,CASSFRGRETQYF
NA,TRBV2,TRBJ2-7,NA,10,TGTGCCAGCGGCAGCAGCGAGCAGTACTTC,CASGSSEQYF
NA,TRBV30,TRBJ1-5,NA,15,TGTGCCTGGAGTGCGGAGGGCAGTAGCAATCAGCCCCAGCATTTT,CAWSAEGSSNQPQHF
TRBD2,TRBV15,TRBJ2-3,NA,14,TGTGCCATTAGGACTAGCGGGAACACAGATACGCAGTATTTT,CAIRTSGNTDTQYF
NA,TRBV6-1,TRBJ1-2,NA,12,TGTGCCAGCAAAGTAGGGCCCTATGGCTACACCTTC,CASKVGPYGYTF
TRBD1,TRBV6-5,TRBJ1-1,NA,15,TGTGCCAGCAGTTACCTCCAGACAGGGAGCACTGAAGCTTTCTTT,CASSYLQTGSTEAFF
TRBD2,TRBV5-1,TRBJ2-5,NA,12,TGCGCCAGCAGCCGGGAGGGAGAGACCCAGTACTTC,CASSREGETQYF
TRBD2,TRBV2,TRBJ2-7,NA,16,TGTGCCAGCAGTGAAGTTTTCGGGAGGGCCACTTACGAGCAGTACTTC,CASSEVFGRATYEQYF
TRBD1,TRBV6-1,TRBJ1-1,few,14,TGTGCCAGCAGAGGACTTAGGGGGCTGGGTGAAGCTTTCTTT,CASRGLRGLGEAFF
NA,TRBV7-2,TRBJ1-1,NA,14,TGTGCCAGCAGCTTGAGGGGGTTTGGCAGTGAAGCTTTCTTT,CASSLRGFGSEAFF
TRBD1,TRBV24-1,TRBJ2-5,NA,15,TGTGCCACCAGTGAGACAGGGATGGGGGAGCAGACCCAGTACTTC,CATSETGMGEQTQYF
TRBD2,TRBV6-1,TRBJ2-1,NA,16,TGTGCCAGCAGTGAAGCGCTGGGGACTAGCCCCCGGGGGCAGTTCTTC,CASSEALGTSPRGQFF
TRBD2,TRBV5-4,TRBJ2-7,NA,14,TGTGCCAGCAGCTTGAGACTAGCGGGTGTAGAGCAGTACTTC,CASSLRLAGVEQYF
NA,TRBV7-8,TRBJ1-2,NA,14,TGTGCCAGCAGCTTACGCAGCTCTAACTATAGCTACACCTTC,CASSLRSSNYSYTF
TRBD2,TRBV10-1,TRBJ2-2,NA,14,TGCGCCAGCAGAGCGGGACTCGGAGCCGGGGAGCTGTTTTTT,CASRAGLGAGELFF
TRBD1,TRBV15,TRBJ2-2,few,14,TGTGCCACCAGCAGAGATACAGGGGGCGGGGAGCTGTTTTTT,CATSRDTGGGELFF
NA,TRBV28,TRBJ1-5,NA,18,TGTGCCAGCAGTTTTGGCGGAACGGGAGGTGTGAGCAATCAGCCCCAGCATTTT,CASSFGGTGGVSNQPQHF
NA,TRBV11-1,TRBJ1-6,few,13,TGTGCCAGCAGCTTAAGTTCCGGTTCACCCCTCCACTTT,CASSLSSGSPLHF
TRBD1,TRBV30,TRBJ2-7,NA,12,TGTGCCTGGGGGGACAGTGGGTTCGAGCAGTACTTC,CAWGDSGFEQYF
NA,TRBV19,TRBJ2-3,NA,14,TGTGCCAGTAGTGCCCAGGGCCGCACAGATACGCAGTATTTT,CASSAQGRTDTQYF
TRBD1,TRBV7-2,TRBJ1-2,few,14,TGTGCCAGCAGCCGGACAGGGGCGTCGAGGGGCTACACCTTC,CASSRTGASRGYTF
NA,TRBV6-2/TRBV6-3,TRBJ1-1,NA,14,TGTGCCAGCAGTTACTCGCAATGGGGGGGCGCAGCTTTCTTT,CASSYSQWGGAAFF
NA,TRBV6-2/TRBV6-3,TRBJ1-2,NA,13,TGTGCCAGCAGTTGGACCCCAGGGCAGGGCTACACCTTC,CASSWTPGQGYTF
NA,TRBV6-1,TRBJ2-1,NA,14,TGTGCCAGCGGATGGAGGAGCTCCTACAATGAGCAGTTCTTC,CASGWRSSYNEQFF
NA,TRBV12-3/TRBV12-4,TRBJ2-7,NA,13,TGTGCCAGCAGTATGAATACAGGGCGCGAGCAGTACTTC,CASSMNTGREQYF
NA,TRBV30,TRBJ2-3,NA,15,TGTGCCTGGAACAGAGAGTCGGGTAGCACAGATACGCAGTATTTT,CAWNRESGSTDTQYF
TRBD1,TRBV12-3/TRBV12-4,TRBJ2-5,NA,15,TGTGCCAGCAGACACCGGGACAGGGTTGGTGAGACCCAGTACTTC,CASRHRDRVGETQYF
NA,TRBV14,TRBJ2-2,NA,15,TGTGCCAGCAGTCGTGGGGCAGAACCTACCGGGGAGCTGTTTTTT,CASSRGAEPTGELFF
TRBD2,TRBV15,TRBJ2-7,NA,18,TGTGCCACCAGCAGAAGGGGCGGACTAGCGGATGGCTCCTACGAGCAGTACTTC,CATSRRGGLADGSYEQYF
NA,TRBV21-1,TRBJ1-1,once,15,TGTGCCAGCAGCAAAGGAGAAAACCTCTCCACTGAAGCTTTCTTT,CASSKGENLSTEAFF
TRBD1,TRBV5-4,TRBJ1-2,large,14,TGTGCCAGCAGCGACCGACAGGGGAACTATGGCTACACCTTC,CASSDRQGNYGYTF
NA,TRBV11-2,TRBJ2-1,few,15,TGTGCCAGCAGCTTCTCGGGCGGGGTATACAATGAGCAGTTCTTC,CASSFSGGVYNEQFF
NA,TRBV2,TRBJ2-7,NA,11,TGTGCCAGCAGAGGCCCGGGGGAGCAGTACTTC,CASRGPGEQYF
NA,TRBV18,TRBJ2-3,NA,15,TGTGCCAGCTCACCAGGCCCGGGAAGCACAGATACGCAGTATTTT,CASSPGPGSTDTQYF
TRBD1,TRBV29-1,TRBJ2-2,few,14,TGCAGCGGAACAGGGGCGTCGAACACCGGGGAGCTGTTTTTT,CSGTGASNTGELFF
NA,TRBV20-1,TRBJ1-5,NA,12,TGCAGTGCCGGGGATCGCAATCAGCCCCAGCATTTT,CSAGDRNQPQHF
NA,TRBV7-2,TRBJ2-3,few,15,TGTGCCAGCAGCTTAGCTGGCCGAGGCACAGATACGCAGTATTTT,CASSLAGRGTDTQYF
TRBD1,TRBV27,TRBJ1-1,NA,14,TGTGCCAGCAGTACCCGACAGGGGAACACTGAAGCTTTCTTT,CASSTRQGNTEAFF
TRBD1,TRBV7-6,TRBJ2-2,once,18,TGTGCCAGCAGCTTAGTCGGGACAGGGGGCGCGAACACCGGGGAGCTGTTTTTT,CASSLVGTGGANTGELFF
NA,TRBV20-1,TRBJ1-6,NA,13,TGCAGTGCTAGAGTGCCGGGGGTATCACCCCTCCACTTT,CSARVPGVSPLHF
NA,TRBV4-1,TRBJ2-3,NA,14,TGCGCCAGCAGCCACCCGAATAGACCAGATACGCAGTATTTT,CASSHPNRPDTQYF